These T cell receptor beta chains were read from a single sample in a study of T cells in Graves' hyperthyroidism and ophthalmopathy. TCRdb itself ran the multiplex PCR reads through MiXCR, one entry per CDR3 protein. The sample consists of around 350,000 distinct CDR3 sequences, more than 20% of them appearing once. The material sequenced was blood. Receptors originate from a man aged 45 to 65 with Graves' hyperthyroidism. The CDR3 runs from the conserved cysteine through the conserved F or W. A D gene is named only where the DNA matches it firmly. Part of the rows lack a size; the others show once, few, many or a class for expanded clones.

CDR3aa	CDR3nt	v_gene	j_gene	abundance	d_gene
CASSSRAIATGELFF	TGTGCCAGCAGCTCTCGGGCCATCGCCACCGGGGAGCTGTTTTTT	TRBV7-9	TRBJ2-2	NA	NA
CASSQYQRTGAANEQFF	TGTGCCAGCAGCCAATATCAAAGGACAGGGGCAGCCAATGAGCAGTTCTTC	TRBV11-2	TRBJ2-1	NA	TRBD1
CASSLGGGGQTGYGYTF	TGTGCCAGCAGCTTAGGAGGCGGGGGGCAGACAGGCTATGGCTACACCTTC	TRBV7-2	TRBJ1-2	NA	NA
CASSPVSTGELFF	TGTGCCAGCTCACCCGTCAGCACCGGGGAGCTGTTTTTT	TRBV18	TRBJ2-2	NA	NA
CASSRGQLKNIQYF	TGTGCCAGCAGCCGGGGACAACTCAAAAACATTCAGTACTTC	TRBV3-1	TRBJ2-4	few	NA
CSVATGRETQYF	TGCAGTGTGGCCACAGGGCGAGAGACCCAGTACTTC	TRBV20-1	TRBJ2-5	many	NA
CSARDPKHYEQYF	TGCAGTGCTAGAGATCCAAAGCACTACGAGCAGTACTTC	TRBV20-1	TRBJ2-7	NA	NA
CASSYSTSGGANTGELFF	TGTGCCAGCAGTTACTCGACTAGCGGAGGGGCGAACACCGGGGAGCTGTTTTTT	TRBV6-2/TRBV6-3	TRBJ2-2	NA	TRBD2
CASSQGAWPDTGELFF	TGTGCCAGCAGCCAAGGGGCCTGGCCGGACACCGGGGAGCTGTTTTTT	TRBV14	TRBJ2-2	few	NA
CSALQQRLGTEQYF	TGCAGTGCTCTTCAACAGAGACTCGGTACGGAGCAGTACTTC	TRBV20-1	TRBJ2-7	many	NA
CSVDLAGGNEQFF	TGCAGCGTTGATCTAGCGGGGGGTAATGAGCAGTTCTTC	TRBV29-1	TRBJ2-1	few	TRBD2
CASSLSGGQSPNTIYF	TGTGCCAGCAGCTTAAGTGGGGGACAGAGTCCCAACACCATATATTTT	TRBV7-2	TRBJ1-3	NA	TRBD1
CSVSSVRGTGELFF	TGCAGCGTTTCTAGCGTCCGTGGCACCGGGGAGCTGTTTTTT	TRBV29-1	TRBJ2-2	NA	NA
CASSPTYHPSGRPYEQYF	TGTGCCAGCAGCCCGACTTATCATCCTAGCGGGAGGCCCTACGAGCAGTACTTC	TRBV7-2	TRBJ2-7	few	TRBD2
CASSPEKLSNQPQHF	TGTGCCAGCTCACCGGAGAAGTTGAGCAATCAGCCCCAGCATTTT	TRBV18	TRBJ1-5	once	NA
CASGDRPPSGPYNEQFF	TGTGCCAGTGGGGACAGGCCCCCTAGCGGACCTTACAATGAGCAGTTCTTC	TRBV7-3	TRBJ2-1	NA	NA
CASSQDDAPTYEQYF	TGTGCCAGCAGCCAAGATGACGCCCCGACCTACGAGCAGTACTTC	TRBV14	TRBJ2-7	few	NA
CASSPRRTSYNEQFF	TGTGCCAGCAGCCCCCGGAGGACTAGTTACAATGAGCAGTTCTTC	TRBV7-3	TRBJ2-1	NA	TRBD2
CSARARMLAKNIQYF	TGCAGTGCTAGAGCCCGGATGCTAGCCAAAAACATTCAGTACTTC	TRBV20-1	TRBJ2-4	many	NA
CASTPSGYTGELFF	TGTGCCTCCACCCCTAGCGGGTACACCGGGGAGCTGTTTTTT	TRBV19	TRBJ2-2	NA	TRBD2
CASSIGLRGSPLHF	TGTGCCAGTAGTATCGGCTTGAGGGGGTCACCCCTCCACTTT	TRBV19	TRBJ1-6	few	NA
CASSSTWTGRGGNEQFF	TGTGCCAGCAGTTCAACCTGGACAGGACGAGGTGGCAATGAGCAGTTCTTC	TRBV6-2/TRBV6-3	TRBJ2-1	few	TRBD1
CASSPRYRLLETQYF	TGTGCCAGCTCACCACGGTACAGGTTATTGGAGACCCAGTACTTC	TRBV18	TRBJ2-5	few	NA
CASSSMGRRNYGYTF	TGTGCCAGCAGCTCTATGGGACGCAGGAACTATGGCTACACCTTC	TRBV7-2	TRBJ1-2	few	NA
CSADGLAGGREQYF	TGCAGTGCTGACGGACTAGCGGGAGGAAGGGAGCAGTACTTC	TRBV20-1	TRBJ2-7	NA	TRBD2
CASSLSQGQETQYF	TGTGCCAGCAGCTTAAGTCAGGGCCAAGAGACCCAGTACTTC	TRBV7-9	TRBJ2-5	once	NA
CASSRGAGNTEAFF	TGTGCCAGTAGCCGGGGGGCGGGTAACACTGAAGCTTTCTTT	TRBV19	TRBJ1-1	NA	NA
CASSLEWQGGYEQYF	TGCGCCAGCAGCTTGGAATGGCAGGGGGGCTACGAGCAGTACTTC	TRBV5-1	TRBJ2-7	many	NA
CSVAGAGANVLTF	TGCAGCGTAGCGGGGGCTGGGGCCAACGTCCTGACTTTC	TRBV29-1	TRBJ2-6	NA	TRBD2
CASSATGELFF	TGTGCCAGCAGTGCCACCGGGGAGCTGTTTTTT	TRBV12-3/TRBV12-4	TRBJ2-2	NA	NA
CATSDPLTSGRPNTGELFF	TGTGCCACCAGTGATCCCCTGACTAGCGGGAGGCCGAACACCGGGGAGCTGTTTTTT	TRBV24-1	TRBJ2-2	NA	TRBD2
CASSARLDEQYF	TGTGCCAGCAGTGCAAGACTAGACGAACAGTACTTC	TRBV27	TRBJ2-7	few	NA
CAWSPTGFQETQYF	TGTGCCTGGAGTCCCACGGGGTTCCAAGAGACCCAGTACTTC	TRBV30	TRBJ2-5	NA	NA
CASSQRGLTGELFF	TGTGCCAGCAGCCAGCGGGGCCTCACCGGGGAGCTGTTTTTT	TRBV3-1	TRBJ2-2	NA	NA
CASSLFYPSLETQYF	TGTGCCAGCAGTTTGTTCTACCCGAGTTTGGAGACCCAGTACTTC	TRBV28	TRBJ2-5	NA	NA
CASSLRTGLSTDTQYF	TGTGCCAGCAGCTTACGGACAGGGCTAAGCACAGATACGCAGTATTTT	TRBV5-6	TRBJ2-3	NA	TRBD1
CASNSGQRYNEQFF	TGTGCCAGCAACTCGGGACAGAGATACAATGAGCAGTTCTTC	TRBV6-1	TRBJ2-1	NA	TRBD1
CASSLGQGSQAFF	TGCGCCAGCAGCTTGGGACAGGGATCCCAAGCTTTCTTT	TRBV5-1	TRBJ1-1	many	TRBD1
CASSPTSGSAPLKNTQYF	TGCGCCAGCAGCCCAACTAGCGGGAGTGCCCCCCTAAAGAATACGCAGTATTTT	TRBV5-1	TRBJ2-3	many	TRBD2
CASSKDRTRADTQYF	TGTGCCAGCAGTAAAGACAGGACCAGGGCAGATACGCAGTATTTT	TRBV27	TRBJ2-3	many	NA
CASREAGTDTQYF	TGTGCCAGCAGAGAGGCGGGCACAGATACGCAGTATTTT	TRBV11-2	TRBJ2-3	many	NA
CASSSSGGTIYF	TGTGCCAGCAGTTCGTCGGGTGGCACCATATATTTT	TRBV28	TRBJ1-3	NA	NA